A selection of T cell receptor beta chains follows, all from one sample in a study of T-cell memory formation after mild COVID-19. TCRdb used MiXCR to reprocess the 5' RACE reads, holding one entry per CDR3 protein. The repertoire holds 560,000 or so distinct CDR3 sequences, 15% to 20% seen once, with about 8.6% in the top ten. The sequencing sample was made of PBMCs or a T cell subset sorted from them (not recorded which). The receptors derive from an adult woman who had mild COVID-19 (a few samples of this study predate the infection). Cell type and time point are not known. The CDR3 runs from the conserved cysteine through the conserved F or W. The order of the fields is J gene, V gene, CDR3 protein.

j_call: TRBJ2-1
v_call: TRBV4-1
cdr3_aa: CASSQVPRVSYNEQFF

j_call: TRBJ1-2
v_call: TRBV6-5
cdr3_aa: CASSFQRLGYGYTF

j_call: TRBJ2-6
v_call: TRBV6-2/TRBV6-3
cdr3_aa: CASSSYRGGSGANVLTF

j_call: TRBJ2-3
v_call: TRBV2
cdr3_aa: CASTNRRPSTDTQYF

j_call: TRBJ1-1
v_call: TRBV5-1
cdr3_aa: CASSLSRGVNGAFF

j_call: TRBJ2-1
v_call: TRBV5-6
cdr3_aa: CASSFDGLAGVNEQFF

j_call: TRBJ1-1
v_call: TRBV6-5
cdr3_aa: CASSYSTPMTRLNTEAFF

j_call: TRBJ1-1
v_call: TRBV7-9
cdr3_aa: CASSPVSTEAFF

j_call: TRBJ2-1
v_call: TRBV19
cdr3_aa: CASSPGVWGEQFF

j_call: TRBJ1-2
v_call: TRBV11-3
cdr3_aa: CASSLSSAGYTF

j_call: TRBJ2-3
v_call: TRBV25-1
cdr3_aa: CASCSTSGGSDTQYF

j_call: TRBJ2-3
v_call: TRBV12-3/TRBV12-4
cdr3_aa: CASSLHGGADTQYF

j_call: TRBJ1-4
v_call: TRBV27
cdr3_aa: CASSPLGDLGEKLFF

j_call: TRBJ1-2
v_call: TRBV5-1
cdr3_aa: CASSIWTGGSYGYTF

j_call: TRBJ2-7
v_call: TRBV7-2
cdr3_aa: CASSLQNEQYF

j_call: TRBJ2-7
v_call: TRBV7-2
cdr3_aa: CASSSTVSYEQYF

j_call: TRBJ1-2
v_call: TRBV7-9
cdr3_aa: CASIARGGGYTF

j_call: TRBJ1-2
v_call: TRBV5-8
cdr3_aa: CASSLKNREFLNGYTF

j_call: TRBJ2-3
v_call: TRBV24-1
cdr3_aa: CATSDYGRVIADTQYF

j_call: TRBJ1-2
v_call: TRBV7-9
cdr3_aa: CASSVVGHGYTF

j_call: TRBJ2-7
v_call: TRBV15
cdr3_aa: CATSRVPLPTYEQYF

j_call: TRBJ2-5
v_call: TRBV5-1
cdr3_aa: CASSLFVWAQYF

j_call: TRBJ1-2
v_call: TRBV21-1
cdr3_aa: CASSKNRRFQKDYGYTF

j_call: TRBJ2-7
v_call: TRBV7-9
cdr3_aa: CASSFHPNEQYF

j_call: TRBJ1-1
v_call: TRBV20-1
cdr3_aa: CSPNQSGQAQAFF

j_call: TRBJ1-1
v_call: TRBV4-1
cdr3_aa: CASSQDFEATEAFF

j_call: TRBJ2-7
v_call: TRBV7-9
cdr3_aa: CASSHQVGQSYEQYF

j_call: TRBJ1-5
v_call: TRBV15
cdr3_aa: CATSRDWTGWPQHF

j_call: TRBJ2-3
v_call: TRBV29-1
cdr3_aa: CSVRLWDSTDTQYF

j_call: TRBJ2-3
v_call: TRBV5-1
cdr3_aa: CASSPGLTSGIADTQYF

j_call: TRBJ2-1
v_call: TRBV9
cdr3_aa: CASSVGPQRDEQFF

j_call: TRBJ1-1
v_call: TRBV4-1
cdr3_aa: CASSPNKGGTEAFF

j_call: TRBJ1-1
v_call: TRBV7-2
cdr3_aa: CASSLVAGFMNTEAFF

j_call: TRBJ2-7
v_call: TRBV5-6
cdr3_aa: CASSLILQGRSEQYF

j_call: TRBJ2-1
v_call: TRBV19
cdr3_aa: CASSTGGTSYNEQFF

j_call: TRBJ2-6
v_call: TRBV5-5
cdr3_aa: CASSPRPQRQVSSGANVLTF

j_call: TRBJ2-7
v_call: TRBV27
cdr3_aa: CASISDICEQYF

j_call: TRBJ2-7
v_call: TRBV3-1
cdr3_aa: CASSQDWGYSYEQYF

j_call: TRBJ2-7
v_call: TRBV7-2
cdr3_aa: CASSSDRAREQYF

j_call: TRBJ2-7
v_call: TRBV27
cdr3_aa: CAARTGGIGSYEQYF

j_call: TRBJ2-7
v_call: TRBV29-1
cdr3_aa: CSSSNRGLYEQYF

j_call: TRBJ1-2
v_call: TRBV6-1
cdr3_aa: CASSEAELTGINTF

j_call: TRBJ1-1
v_call: TRBV13
cdr3_aa: CASSFGQGSGTEAFF

j_call: TRBJ1-2
v_call: TRBV3-1
cdr3_aa: CASSQSGDSTNYGYTF

j_call: TRBJ2-3
v_call: TRBV6-5
cdr3_aa: CASSSPYRVDTQYF

j_call: TRBJ2-1
v_call: TRBV20-1
cdr3_aa: CSARIAGVIEQFF

j_call: TRBJ1-1
v_call: TRBV6-1
cdr3_aa: CASSRRDRMNTEAFF

j_call: TRBJ2-7
v_call: TRBV10-3
cdr3_aa: CAISELRVFAYEQYF

j_call: TRBJ2-2
v_call: TRBV9
cdr3_aa: CASSVGGSLTGELFF

j_call: TRBJ2-2
v_call: TRBV11-2
cdr3_aa: CASSLGAQSTGELFF

j_call: TRBJ2-3
v_call: TRBV5-1
cdr3_aa: CASSLLGLAGGTDTQYF

j_call: TRBJ2-7
v_call: TRBV6-5
cdr3_aa: CASSALGEQYF

j_call: TRBJ1-6
v_call: TRBV27
cdr3_aa: CASRLYPAGGSPLHF